The entry below gives a single TCR beta chain sequence along with its context. What it recognizes is unknown. Germline V gene lookup returns CDR1 MDHEN and CDR2 SYDVKM. CDR3 length equals 12 residues. With 9 bases removed from V and 4 bases from J, the gap between germline ends came to 12 bases. TCRdb's copy holds only in-frame clones and misses some; the assay was immunoSEQ multiplex PCR. The sample lists 100,000 to 120,000 clones; 70% to 90% were seen once. The data are from a study of T cell responses to AZD1222 COVID-19 vaccine. Overall study context: Timing groups of about 4 and about 12 weeks for second doses were pooled. Study-level points and caveats: With two AZD1222 doses given, Spike-specific TCR breadth and depth both rose. Unmutated variant regions reportedly attract nearly half of all spike-specific TCRs. There were mostly white British donors and more females than males, and clonal diversity was possibly underestimated.

The starting material was peripheral blood, obtained on day 0 of AZD1222 vaccination. This rearrangement joins TRBV28 to TRBJ1-2; maybe TRBD1 (5 bases). This clonotype was sampled from an adult in good health. CDR3 sequence reads: CASGGVSYGYTF. The CDR3, as DNA: TGTGCCAGTGGGGGGGTAAGCTATGGCTACACCTTC.